These 21 T cell receptor beta chains were all obtained from the same sample, sequenced in a study of cytomegalovirus exposure and HLA in healthy donors. The PCR was carried out with 60 Vbeta primers and 13 Jbeta primers. The method was immunoSEQ multiplex PCR; TCRdb's version includes in-frame clones alone and lacks a portion of them. The sample holds some 90,000 clones, just over 75% seen once. Specimen: PBMCs. The origin of the receptors is a man aged 30 to 39 in good health and CMV-seronegative.

This clone is a singleton in its sample. The CDR3 region has the DNA TGTGCCAGCAGGCCGGGACAGTCCGGAGAGCAGTACGTC. Amino acid sequence: CASRPGQSGEQYV. The chain combines TRBV14 with TRBJ2-7; 7 bases map to TRBD1. V dropped 6 bases and J dropped 7; count of bases not matched to a gene: 9. The CDR3 totals 13 residues. CDR1 is SGHDN and CDR2 is FVKESK in the germline V gene.

This chain links TRBV5-1 with TRBJ2-2, with D possibly matching TRBD1 (5 bases). Germline lookup yields CDR1 SGHRS and CDR2 YFSETQ. This CDR3 contains 16 residues. Trimming left V 0 bases short and J 0 bases short, with 9 bases between. The CDR3 DNA reads TGCGCCAGCAGCTTGGCAACAGGATCGAACACCGGGGAGCTGTTTTTT. This codes for CASSLATGSNTGELFF.

The genes are TRBV2 and TRBJ1-6; the match to TRBD1 covers 10 bases. This CDR3 contains 15 residues. V lost 6 bases, J lost 6 bases, and 5 bases stayed unmatched. From germline, CDR1 is SNHLY and CDR2 FYNNEI. CDR3 DNA sequence: TGTGCCAGCAGGCACGGGACAGGGGTTAATTCACCCCTCCACTTT. Its protein is CASRHGTGVNSPLHF.

This rearrangement joins TRBV15 to TRBJ1-5; D perhaps matches TRBD1 (6 bases). Trimming removed 1 base from V and 4 bases from J, with 14 bases in between. Germline V gene data show CDR1 as LNHNV and CDR2 as YYDKDF (reference sequence). CDR3 length: 16 amino acids. This CDR3 reads CATSRAAGARNQPQHF. CDR3 sequence (DNA): TGTGCCACCAGCAGAGCGGCAGGGGCTCGGAATCAGCCCCAGCATTTT.

The chain recombines TRBV28 with TRBJ1-2, with 8 bases matching TRBD1. In germline, CDR1 is MDHEN, CDR2 SYDVKM. This CDR3 is built from 12 residues. V was clipped by 7 bases and J by 5 bases; unmatched bases: 3. In DNA, the CDR3 is TGTGCCAGCAACGGACAGGGTTATGGCTACACCTTC. Residues: CASNGQGYGYTF.

This clone was detected once. J is TRBJ1-1 and V is TRBV18, with D possibly being TRBD1 (6 bases). This CDR3 region has 15 residues. V was cut by 4 bases and J by 2 bases, with 14 bases left in between. Germline V lookup: CDR1 KGHSH, CDR2 LQKENI. The CDR3 here is CASSLIAGVNTEAFF. CDR3 bases: TGTGCCAGCTCACTAATCGCAGGGGTCAACACTGAAGCTTTCTTT. Supplemented by reference TRBV18 and TRBJ1-1, the full variable domain reads NAGVMQNPRHLVRRRGQEARLRCSPMKGHSHVYWYRQLPEEGLKFMVYLQKENIIDESGMPKERFSAEFPKEGPSILRIQQVVRGDSAAYFCASSLIAGVNTEAFFGQGTRLTVV.

The chain recombines TRBV6-5 with TRBJ1-1, with 8 bases that match TRBD1. Trimming took 10 bases from V and 3 from J; bases not matched to a gene: 4. This CDR3 is 12 amino acids long. The germline V gene encodes CDR1 MNHEY and CDR2 SVGAGI. In nucleotides, the CDR3 is TGTGCCACGATGACAGGGGACACTGAAGCTTTCTTT. This sequence encodes CATMTGDTEAFF.

The chain recombines TRBV10-3 with TRBJ1-2, with 7 bases matching TRBD1. After removal of 5 bases from V and 11 bases from J, the junction contained 17 bases not matched to a gene. The CDR3 consists of 15 residues. The germline gives CDR1 ENHRY, CDR2 SYGVKD. CDR3 DNA: TGTGCCATCAGTACAGGGGACCAATCTTGGTACGGATACACCTTC. Its translation is CAISTGDQSWYGYTF.

This clone was detected a few times. The genes are TRBV2 and TRBJ1-1; 7 bases align to TRBD1. This CDR3 comprises 14 residues. Per the germline V gene, CDR1 is SNHLY and CDR2 is FYNNEI. V was pared by 3 bases and J by 4 bases, with 5 bases of the junction left unmatched. The CDR3 loop is CASSDQGVFTEAFF. The CDR3 nucleotides are TGTGCCAGCAGTGATCAGGGGGTATTCACTGAAGCTTTCTTT.

This chain joins TRBV9 and TRBJ2-1, with 10 bases matching TRBD2. V gave up 0 bases and J gave up 0 bases; unmatched junction bases: 6. CDR3 size: 18 residues. Germline V gives CDR1 SGDLS, CDR2 YYNGEE. The CDR3 loop is CASSVGMASGGSYNEQFF. CDR3 DNA: TGTGCCAGCAGCGTAGGAATGGCTAGCGGGGGCTCCTACAATGAGCAGTTCTTC.

The gene calls are TRBV7-8 and TRBJ2-7; maybe TRBD2 (6 bases). The CDR3 runs 17 residues. Germline values: CDR1 SGHVS, CDR2 FQNEAQ. Trimming removed 1 base at V and 0 bases at J, with 16 bases between. The CDR3 spells CASSLGGLGPTSYEQYF. Here the CDR3 DNA reads TGTGCCAGCAGCTTAGGGGGACTTGGGCCTACCTCCTACGAGCAGTACTTC.

V gene TRBV4-1 combines with J gene TRBJ1-6; 11 bases agree with TRBD1. J lost 10 bases, V lost 3 bases, and 11 bases had no gene match. Germline V gene lookup returns CDR1 MGHRA and CDR2 YSYEKL. The CDR3 spans 17 residues. CDR3 sequence (DNA): TGCGCCAGCAGCCATACTCCGGGACAGGGGGAAAGATCACCCCTCCACTTT. It specifies CASSHTPGQGERSPLHF.

V usage is TRBV18 and J usage is TRBJ1-1; possibly TRBD1 for D (5 bases). V lost 6 bases, J lost 0 bases, and 17 bases lay in between. The CDR3 sequence is 16 residues long. CDR1 KGHSH and CDR2 LQKENI come from the germline V gene. CDR3 sequence reads: CASSRGIKGLNTEAFF. CDR3 in DNA: TGTGCCAGCTCCCGGGGGATAAAGGGATTGAACACTGAAGCTTTCTTT.

V and J are TRBV28 and TRBJ2-5; 7 bases map to TRBD1. The CDR3 is 13 amino acids. Germline V gives CDR1 MDHEN, CDR2 SYDVKM. V shed 6 bases and J 5 bases; nucleotides not matched to a gene: 6. The CDR3 loop reads CASRKGARETQYF. The CDR3 nucleotides are TGTGCCAGCAGAAAGGGGGCGCGTGAGACCCAGTACTTC.

The gene calls are TRBV18 and TRBJ1-3; TRBD1 aligns across 7 bases. V dropped 3 bases and J dropped 2; count of bases not matched to a gene: 4. CDR1 KGHSH and CDR2 LQKENI come from the germline V gene. This CDR3 is built from 15 residues. The CDR3 DNA follows: TGTGCCAGCTCACCGATACAGGGGACTGGAAACACCATATATTTT. Protein product: CASSPIQGTGNTIYF. The full variable domain, with the rest looked up from reference TRBV18 and TRBJ1-3, is NAGVMQNPRHLVRRRGQEARLRCSPMKGHSHVYWYRQLPEEGLKFMVYLQKENIIDESGMPKERFSAEFPKEGPSILRIQQVVRGDSAAYFCASSPIQGTGNTIYFGEGSWLTVV.

In this sample, this clone turned up once. The J gene is TRBJ1-2, the V gene TRBV27; a weak D match, TRBD1 (5 bases). V was pared by 0 bases and J by 4 bases, with 18 bases between. Per the germline V gene, CDR1 is MNHEY and CDR2 is SMNVEV (reference sequence). The CDR3 extends over 17 amino acids. CDR3 sequence (DNA): TGTGCCAGCAGTTTATCGATGGGGCAGGGAAACTCCTATGGCTACACCTTC. Translated, it gives CASSLSMGQGNSYGYTF.

The V gene is TRBV19, the J gene TRBJ2-4; 7 positions match TRBD1. With 5 bases clipped from V and 0 bases from J, the junction kept 4 bases outside the gene matches. The CDR3 totals 15 residues. CDR1 and CDR2 from the germline V gene are LNHDA and SQIVND (reference sequence). The CDR3 DNA follows: TGTGCCAGTAGTCTGGGACAGTTAGCCAAAAACATTCAGTACTTC. Amino acid sequence: CASSLGQLAKNIQYF.

For the CDR3, the DNA is TGTGCCTGGAGTGTGGCGGGACTATCCTACAATGAGCAGTTCTTC. Protein product: CAWSVAGLSYNEQFF. The V gene is TRBV30, the J gene TRBJ2-1; 7 nucleotides align to TRBD2. Germline V gene sequence: CDR1 GTSNPN, CDR2 SVGIG (reference sequence). V shed 0 bases, J shed 1 base, and the junction held 3 bases outside the gene matches. This CDR3 comprises 15 residues.

In this sample, this clone turned up a few times. This chain connects TRBV6-6 to TRBJ2-7, with D unresolved. Germline V gives CDR1 MNHNY, CDR2 SVGAGI (reference sequence). V was clipped by 6 bases and J by 3 bases, with 15 bases between them. The CDR3 extends over 14 amino acids. The CDR3 is CASRYGPLYYEQYF. DNA for the CDR3: TGTGCCAGCAGATACGGTCCACTCTACTACGAGCAGTACTTC.

A few counts support this clone. The CDR3 loop reads CASRPRGSYEQYV. CDR3 nucleotides: TGCGCCAGCAGACCCAGGGGCTCCTACGAGCAGTACGTC. This chain uses TRBV10-2 with TRBJ2-7; D is perhaps TRBD1 (6 bases). The germline V gene has CDR1 WSHSY and CDR2 SAAADI. This CDR3 is built from 13 residues. V was pared by 6 bases and J by 0 bases, with 9 bases between.

This clone was detected only once. The genes are TRBV4-1 and TRBJ1-2; 8 nucleotides agree with TRBD1. This CDR3 contains 14 residues. CDR1 is MGHRA, CDR2 YSYEKL, per germline. V lost 4 bases to trimming and J lost 3 bases; unmatched junction nucleotides: 4. CDR3 DNA: TGCGCCAGCAGCCCAGGACAGGGATACTATGGCTACACCTTC. Encoded protein: CASSPGQGYYGYTF.